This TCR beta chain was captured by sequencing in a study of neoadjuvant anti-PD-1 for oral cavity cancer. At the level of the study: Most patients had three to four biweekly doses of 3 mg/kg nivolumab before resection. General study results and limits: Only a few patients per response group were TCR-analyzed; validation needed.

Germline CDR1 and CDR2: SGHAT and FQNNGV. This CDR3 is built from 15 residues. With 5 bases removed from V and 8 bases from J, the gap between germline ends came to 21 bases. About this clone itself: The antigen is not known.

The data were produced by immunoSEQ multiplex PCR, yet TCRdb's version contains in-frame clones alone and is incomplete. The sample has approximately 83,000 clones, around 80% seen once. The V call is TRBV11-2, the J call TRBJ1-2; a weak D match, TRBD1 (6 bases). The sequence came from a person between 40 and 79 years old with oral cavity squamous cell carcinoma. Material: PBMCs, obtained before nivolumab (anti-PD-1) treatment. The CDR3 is CASSPGNRVGLGYTF. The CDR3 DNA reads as TGTGCCAGCAGCCCAGGAAACAGGGTGGGATTGGGCTACACCTTC.